These T cell receptor beta chains were read from a single sample in a study of cytomegalovirus exposure and HLA in healthy donors. TCRdb's table, derived via immunoSEQ multiplex PCR, lists solely in-frame clones and lacks some. The top ten clones hold 1.5% to 2% of a sample with approximately 130,000 clones, approximately 90% of them seen once. Sequenced: PBMCs. These receptors originate from a woman younger than 35 in good health and CMV-seronegative. Each CDR3 is given with its conserved first and last residue. The D gene is left open where the match is weak. Clone size is given for some rows only: seen once, a few or many times, or a class if the clone is expanded.

d_gene	abundance	j_gene	v_gene	CDR3aa	CDR3nt
.	.	TRBJ2-1	TRBV19	CATQGPGGLAGSYNEQFF	TGTGCCACCCAGGGCCCAGGGGGCCTAGCGGGGTCCTACAATGAGCAGTTCTTC
TRBD1	.	TRBJ2-7	TRBV10-3	CAISDLSSTGTGTAYEQYF	TGTGCCATCAGTGACCTTAGCAGTACCGGGACAGGGACCGCCTACGAGCAGTACTTC
.	once	TRBJ1-3	TRBV6-5	CASRKDRASGNTIYF	TGTGCCAGCAGGAAGGACAGAGCTTCTGGAAACACCATATATTTT
TRBD2	.	TRBJ2-7	TRBV19	CASSMRPQREERYEQYF	TGTGCCAGTAGTATGAGGCCTCAGCGGGAGGAAAGGTACGAGCAGTACTTC
TRBD1	once	TRBJ1-1	TRBV10-3	CAISRGQLNTEAFF	TGTGCCATCAGCAGGGGACAGTTAAACACTGAAGCTTTCTTT
.	.	TRBJ2-1	TRBV6-5	CASSVGTYNEQFF	TGTGCCAGCTCCGTCGGGACCTACAATGAGCAGTTCTTC
TRBD1	.	TRBJ1-2	TRBV14	CASSPRSGTGYGYTF	TGTGCCAGCAGCCCACGATCCGGGACAGGGTATGGCTACACCTTC
.	once	TRBJ1-1	TRBV23-1	CASSPIGHRMVNTEAFF	TGCGCCAGCAGCCCAATCGGCCACAGGATGGTGAACACTGAAGCTTTCTTT
TRBD1	once	TRBJ1-3	TRBV6-1	CASSEGQGVNVPVYF	TGTGCCAGCAGTGAAGGACAGGGAGTAAACGTTCCTGTATATTTT
.	once	TRBJ2-1	TRBV7-2	CASSLGALGANEQFF	TGTGCCAGCAGCTTAGGAGCGCTTGGTGCCAATGAGCAGTTCTTC
TRBD2	.	TRBJ2-5	TRBV4-1	CASSQYSGGQETQYF	TGCGCCAGCAGCCAATATAGCGGGGGACAAGAGACCCAGTACTTC
.	.	TRBJ1-2	TRBV4-3	CASTLLGVTNYGYTF	TGCGCCAGCACCCTCCTAGGGGTGACTAACTATGGCTACACCTTC
.	.	TRBJ2-1	TRBV6-1	CAITKQSSYNEQFF	TGTGCCATCACAAAACAGAGCTCCTACAATGAGCAGTTCTTC
.	many	TRBJ2-7	TRBV19	CASSLAGGHEQYF	TGTGCCAGTAGTCTGGCAGGGGGGCACGAGCAGTACTTC
.	.	TRBJ1-1	TRBV27	CAPRGNTEAFF	TGTGCCCCAAGGGGGAACACTGAAGCTTTCTTT
TRBD1	.	TRBJ1-2	TRBV14	CASSQDRSGGGGYTF	TGTGCCAGCAGCCAAGATCGCTCAGGGGGCGGCGGCTACACCTTC
TRBD1	few	TRBJ1-2	TRBV5-1	CASSLAQGAFSYTF	TGCGCCAGCAGCTTGGCACAGGGGGCTTTCTCCTACACCTTC
TRBD1	.	TRBJ1-1	TRBV5-5	CASSFDRGSTEAFF	TGTGCCAGCAGCTTTGACAGGGGGTCCACTGAAGCTTTCTTT
TRBD2	.	TRBJ2-7	TRBV6-1	CASSESGGSSYEQYF	TGTGCCAGCAGTGAAAGCGGGGGGAGCTCCTACGAGCAGTACTTC
.	.	TRBJ1-1	TRBV4-1	CASSQRVWSDTEAFF	TGCGCCAGCAGCCAACGTGTGTGGTCGGACACTGAAGCTTTCTTT
TRBD1	.	TRBJ2-3	TRBV9	CASSPQQGASTTDTQYF	TGTGCCAGCAGCCCTCAACAGGGGGCTTCAACCACAGATACGCAGTATTTT
.	.	TRBJ1-1	TRBV5-6	CASSLPPGKAFF	TGTGCCAGCAGCCTCCCCCCGGGTAAAGCTTTCTTT
.	.	TRBJ1-1	TRBV29-1	CSGSTGLVTEAFF	TGCAGCGGTTCTACAGGGTTAGTTACTGAAGCTTTCTTT
TRBD1	.	TRBJ2-7	TRBV9	CASSSGTGYEQYF	TGTGCCAGCAGCTCCGGGACAGGCTACGAGCAGTACTTC
TRBD2	.	TRBJ2-1	TRBV5-1	CASSPRGAGGLSYNEQFF	TGCGCCAGCAGCCCCCGAGGGGCGGGGGGGCTCTCCTACAATGAGCAGTTCTTC
TRBD2	once	TRBJ2-7	TRBV27	CASSSSGDLYEQYF	TGTGCCAGCAGTTCCAGCGGGGACCTCTACGAGCAGTACTTC
TRBD1	.	TRBJ1-3	TRBV10-3	CAIRNRDSGNTIYF	TGTGCCATCAGAAACCGGGACAGTGGAAACACCATATATTTT
.	.	TRBJ1-1	TRBV5-1	CASSLAVNTEAFF	TGCGCCAGCAGCTTGGCCGTGAACACTGAAGCTTTCTTT
.	.	TRBJ2-1	TRBV21-1	CASSKVSEGDNEQFF	TGTGCCAGCAGCAAAGTTTCTGAGGGGGACAATGAGCAGTTCTTC
TRBD1	.	TRBJ2-7	TRBV25-1	CASSELGDRAIYEQYF	TGTGCCAGCAGTGAATTAGGTGACAGGGCCATCTACGAGCAGTACTTC
.	.	TRBJ1-3	TRBV21-1	CASTPGGVLHF	TGTGCCAGCACTCCCGGGGGTGTGTTACATTTT
.	.	TRBJ2-3	TRBV5-1	CASSLASASTDTQYF	TGCGCCAGCAGCTTGGCCAGCGCTAGCACAGATACGCAGTATTTT
TRBD2	.	TRBJ2-2	TRBV4-2	CASSQGGGGATGELFF	TGTGCCAGCAGCCAAGGCGGCGGGGGGGCTACCGGGGAGCTGTTTTTT
.	.	TRBJ2-3	TRBV5-1	CASSLVVSSTDTQYF	TGCGCCAGCAGCTTGGTTGTCAGTAGCACAGATACGCAGTATTTT
.	.	TRBJ1-1	TRBV19	CASSNRGIAEAFF	TGTGCCAGTAGTAACCGGGGGATCGCTGAAGCTTTCTTT
TRBD2	.	TRBJ2-1	TRBV5-1	CASSLRAGGYNEQFF	TGCGCCAGCAGCCTCAGGGCGGGGGGGTACAATGAGCAGTTCTTC